Listed below are T cell receptor beta chains from one sample, sequenced in a study of T cells in Graves' hyperthyroidism and ophthalmopathy. TCRdb re-derived calls from the multiplex PCR reads in MiXCR, one entry per CDR3 protein. The sample has about 180,000 distinct CDR3 sequences, approximately 15% seen once. The sequenced material came from blood. The receptors shown here come from a woman aged 45-59 years with Graves' hyperthyroidism. CDR3s include the opening cysteine and the closing phenylalanine or tryptophan. A D gene is named only where the DNA matches it firmly. Clone size is given for some rows only: seen once, a few or many times, or a class if the clone is expanded.

d_gene	j_gene	abundance	v_gene	CDR3aa	CDR3nt
-	TRBJ2-1	many	TRBV28	CASSLLVGEQFF	TGTGCCAGCAGTTTACTAGTTGGTGAGCAGTTCTTC
-	TRBJ2-2	-	TRBV7-3	CASSLRPLGPNTGELFF	TGTGCCAGCAGCTTACGGCCCCTGGGGCCGAACACCGGGGAGCTGTTTTTT
TRBD1	TRBJ2-1	many	TRBV12-3/TRBV12-4	CASSPTGDEQFF	TGTGCCAGCAGCCCCACAGGGGATGAGCAGTTCTTC
TRBD1	TRBJ2-3	many	TRBV10-3	CAIRTGAHTDTQYF	TGTGCCATCCGGACAGGGGCCCACACAGATACGCAGTATTTT
TRBD1	TRBJ2-3	many	TRBV5-8	CASSPGTGEGDTQYF	TGTGCCAGCAGCCCCGGGACAGGAGAGGGAGATACGCAGTATTTT
-	TRBJ1-1	-	TRBV30	CAWSVLGKFEAFF	TGTGCCTGGAGTGTACTTGGAAAATTTGAAGCTTTCTTT
-	TRBJ1-1	-	TRBV6-4	CASTRPHRGAGPSNTEASF	TGTGCCAGCACCAGACCACACCGGGGGGCAGGCCCATCGAACACTGAAGCTTCCTTT
-	TRBJ1-6	-	TRBV3-1	CASSIRQPSSYNSPLHF	TGTGCCAGCAGCATAAGACAGCCAAGCTCCTATAATTCACCCCTCCACTTT
-	TRBJ1-3	many	TRBV2	CASSEDLGNTIYF	TGTGCCAGCAGTGAAGATCTAGGAAACACCATATATTTT
TRBD2	TRBJ2-3	few	TRBV7-2	CASSLGTGGQYF	TGTGCCAGCAGCTTGGGGACGGGAGGGCAGTATTTT
-	TRBJ1-2	many	TRBV10-2	CASRRTRSYGYTF	TGCGCCAGCAGACGGACAAGGTCCTATGGCTACACCTTC
TRBD1	TRBJ1-2	many	TRBV20-1	CSARQGARGYTF	TGCAGTGCTAGACAGGGGGCGCGTGGCTACACCTTC
TRBD1	TRBJ2-2	few	TRBV5-1	CASSLEGTANTGELFF	TGCGCCAGCAGCTTGGAGGGGACAGCGAACACCGGGGAGCTGTTTTTT
-	TRBJ2-7	many	TRBV7-6	CASSLGGGGSPYEQYF	TGTGCCAGCAGTTTAGGGGGCGGGGGATCCCCCTACGAGCAGTACTTC
-	TRBJ1-2	few	TRBV5-1	CASSPQAAANYGYTF	TGCGCCAGCAGCCCCCAGGCGGCAGCTAACTATGGCTACACCTTC
TRBD1	TRBJ2-1	few	TRBV28	CASSDHPGQGRVNEQFF	TGTGCCAGCAGTGACCATCCGGGACAGGGAAGGGTCAATGAGCAGTTCTTC
-	TRBJ1-6	-	TRBV20-1	CSARRGGELNSPLHF	TGCAGTGCTAGAAGAGGGGGTGAACTCAATTCACCCCTCCACTTT
-	TRBJ1-2	many	TRBV6-1	CASSLSWDYGYTF	TGTGCCAGCAGTCTCTCCTGGGACTACGGCTACACCTTC
TRBD1	TRBJ2-7	many	TRBV19	CASSASGTAYEQYF	TGTGCCAGTAGTGCTTCCGGGACAGCCTACGAGCAGTACTTC
-	TRBJ2-7	many	TRBV7-3	CASSLVMAGSSYEQYF	TGTGCCAGCAGCTTAGTAATGGCGGGGAGCTCCTACGAGCAGTACTTC
-	TRBJ1-2	-	TRBV20-1	CSAQRSTGIGYTF	TGCAGTGCTCAACGTTCGACAGGTATTGGCTACACCTTC
-	TRBJ2-1	-	TRBV11-2	CASSLYQTTNEQFF	TGTGCCAGCAGCTTATACCAGACCACCAATGAGCAGTTCTTC
-	TRBJ1-2	many	TRBV6-1	CASSWAGDSNYYGYTF	TGTGCCAGCAGTTGGGCAGGGGATTCGAACTACTATGGCTACACCTTC
TRBD1	TRBJ1-2	many	TRBV15	CATSRGGQDKGGYTF	TGTGCCACCAGCAGAGGTGGACAGGATAAGGGTGGCTACACCTTC
-	TRBJ2-7	many	TRBV2	CASSVQAGTYEQYF	TGTGCCAGCAGTGTTCAGGCAGGGACCTACGAGCAGTACTTC
TRBD1	TRBJ1-1	-	TRBV19	CASSIGTGGLVEAFF	TGTGCCAGTAGTATTGGGACAGGGGGGTTGGTTGAAGCTTTCTTT
TRBD1	TRBJ1-2	many	TRBV5-8	CASSRWGQGNHGYTF	TGTGCCAGCAGCCGGTGGGGACAGGGAAATCATGGCTACACCTTC
TRBD1	TRBJ2-7	many	TRBV6-5	CASSYSILGRGLSYEQYF	TGTGCCAGCAGTTACTCGATTCTTGGCAGGGGGTTATCCTACGAGCAGTACTTC
TRBD1	TRBJ1-2	-	TRBV20-1	CSAGGQGDGGYTF	TGCAGTGCTGGGGGACAGGGGGATGGAGGCTACACCTTC
TRBD1	TRBJ1-2	-	TRBV5-1	CASSFQAGTGGYTF	TGCGCCAGCAGCTTTCAGGCCGGGACAGGTGGCTACACCTTC
-	TRBJ1-1	-	TRBV28	CASRLKPTEAFF	TGTGCCAGCAGACTAAAACCCACTGAAGCTTTCTTT
TRBD2	TRBJ2-3	-	TRBV20-1	CSARIAGGPTDTQYF	TGCAGTGCTAGGATAGCGGGAGGCCCCACAGATACGCAGTATTTT
TRBD1	TRBJ2-5	many	TRBV29-1	CSVDSDREYF	TGCAGCGTTGATTCGGACAGGGAGTACTTC
TRBD2	TRBJ2-5	many	TRBV20-1	CSARTGGGETQYF	TGCAGTGCTAGAACGGGAGGGGGAGAGACCCAGTACTTC
-	TRBJ2-2	many	TRBV12-3/TRBV12-4	CASRSHFTGELFF	TGTGCCAGCAGATCCCATTTCACCGGGGAGCTGTTTTTT
-	TRBJ2-7	many	TRBV9	CASSVSVGGKTYEQYF	TGTGCCAGCAGCGTTAGTGTCGGGGGAAAGACGTACGAGCAGTACTTC
TRBD1	TRBJ1-2	many	TRBV24-1	CATSDFPTGGNGYTF	TGTGCCACCAGTGATTTCCCGACAGGGGGCAATGGCTACACCTTC
-	TRBJ1-2	-	TRBV3-1	CASSQDHGRDGYTF	TGTGCCAGCAGCCAAGATCACGGGCGGGATGGCTACACCTTC
TRBD1	TRBJ1-1	few	TRBV18	CASSPPQGGDTEAFF	TGTGCCAGCTCACCACCCCAGGGGGGGGACACTGAAGCTTTCTTT
TRBD2	TRBJ2-7	many	TRBV28	CASSLSGSKSYEQYF	TGTGCCAGCAGCTTGAGCGGGAGTAAGTCCTACGAGCAGTACTTC
TRBD1	TRBJ2-7	many	TRBV6-1	CASTLDRGSYEQYF	TGTGCCAGCACCCTGGACAGGGGGTCCTACGAGCAGTACTTC
-	TRBJ1-2	few	TRBV4-1	CASSQHSRRDGYTF	TGCGCCAGCAGCCAACATTCCCGGCGGGATGGCTACACCTTC